The clone carrying this T cell receptor (beta chain) was detected a few times. What it recognizes is unknown. At one boundary the junction diverges from the germline segment, which might be a read error. The CDR3 spans 14 residues. Germline V gene lookup returns CDR1 SNHLY and CDR2 FYNNEI. The sample comes from a study of T cells in Graves' hyperthyroidism and ophthalmopathy. Stable Graves' hyperthyroidism denoted no ophthalmopathy progression over 18 months. From more than 9.5 ml of fresh peripheral blood, PBMCs were isolated. Findings and caveats of the study: From stable hyperthyroidism, ophthalmopathy was separated by a 13 V-J model.

Amplified regions were TCR beta CDR3 sequences from RNA transcripts. The HTBI primer set served for first-round RT-PCR of the TCR CDR3. TCRdb re-called the multiplex PCR reads through MiXCR, storing one row per CDR3 protein. This table holds approximately 480,000 distinct CDR3 sequences, under 25% found once. Sequenced: blood. V is TRBV2 and J is TRBJ1-3; D is unclear. The sequence came from a man between 18 and 35 years old with Graves' hyperthyroidism. The DNA of the CDR3 is TGTGCCAGCAGGGACGGGCAGATTGGAAACGCCATATATTTT. Translated: CASRDGQIGNAIYF.